Below, one T cell receptor (beta chain) is given with its context. The assay ran at deep level. Repertoires were generated with immunoSEQ multiplex PCR, while TCRdb's copy carries only in-frame clones and drops some. The table records roughly 890,000 clones, around 92% of them present only once. CDR3 length: 13 residues. CDR1 and CDR2 from the germline V gene are SEHNR and FQNEAQ (reference sequence). V shed 4 bases and J shed 7 bases, with 14 bases lying between them. This specimen belongs to a study of shared clonotypes between healthy human individuals. In the naive CD8 group, cells lacked CD45RO and were positively selected for CCR7, so terminally differentiated effector memory CD45RA+ cells were left out.

The sample taken for sequencing was naive CD8+ T cells sorted from blood. The chain is built from TRBV7-9 and TRBJ2-7; D is ambiguous. This TCR was sampled from a man younger than 45 in good health. The CDR3 coding sequence is TGTGCCAGCAGCTCGCCCCTTATTAAGGAGCAGTACTTC. Its protein is CASSSPLIKEQYF.